The sequence of this TCR beta chain was determined in a study of identical twins. Whole-study results and caveats: Those out-of-frame alpha sequences shared by twins showed an excess of low generation probability. With monozygotic twins, out-of-frame TCR alpha sharing exceeded what models estimated. Fewer insertions characterized abundant cord blood beta clonotypes, whereas memory repertoires showed none. The same donors were not followed; conclusions instead depended on cross-sectional statistical analysis.

MiXCR was run by TCRdb on the 5' RACE reads, yielding one entry per CDR3 protein. The repertoire holds fewer than 250,000 distinct CDR3 sequences, with 7.5% as singletons. In the case of this clonotype: Its target is unknown.

This CDR3 region has 16 residues. CDR1 is MDHEN and CDR2 is SYDVKM in the germline V gene. V gave up 6 bases and J gave up 2 bases, with 16 bases separating them. These records were also assigned to another study, of yellow fever vaccine responses in identical twins.

This chain uses TRBV28 with TRBJ2-2; D may be TRBD2 (6 bases). Sequenced material: memory (CD45RO+) T cells sorted from blood. The sequence came from a woman aged 18 to 35 in good health. The CDR3: CASSFGGGFNTGELFF. Here the CDR3 DNA reads TGTGCCAGCAGCTTCGGGGGTGGCTTTAACACCGGGGAGCTGTTTTTT. Filled out from reference TRBV28 and TRBJ2-2, the complete variable domain reads DVKVTQSSRYLVKRTGEKVFLECVQDMDHENMFWYRQDPGLGLRLIYFSYDVKMKEKGDIPEGYSVSREKKERFSLILESASTNQTSMYLCASSFGGGFNTGELFFGEGSRLTVL.